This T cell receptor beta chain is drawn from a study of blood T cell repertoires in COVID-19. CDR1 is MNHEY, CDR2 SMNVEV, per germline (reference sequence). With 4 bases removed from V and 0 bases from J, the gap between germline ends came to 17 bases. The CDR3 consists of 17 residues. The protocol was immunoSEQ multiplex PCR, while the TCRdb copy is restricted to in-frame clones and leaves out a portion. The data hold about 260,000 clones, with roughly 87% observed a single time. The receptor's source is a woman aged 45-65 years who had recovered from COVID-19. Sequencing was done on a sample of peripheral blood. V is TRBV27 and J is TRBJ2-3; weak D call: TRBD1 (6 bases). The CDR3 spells CASSSPSNRDSTDTQYF. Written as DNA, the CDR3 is TGTGCCAGCAGTTCACCATCTAACAGGGATAGCACAGATACGCAGTATTTT.